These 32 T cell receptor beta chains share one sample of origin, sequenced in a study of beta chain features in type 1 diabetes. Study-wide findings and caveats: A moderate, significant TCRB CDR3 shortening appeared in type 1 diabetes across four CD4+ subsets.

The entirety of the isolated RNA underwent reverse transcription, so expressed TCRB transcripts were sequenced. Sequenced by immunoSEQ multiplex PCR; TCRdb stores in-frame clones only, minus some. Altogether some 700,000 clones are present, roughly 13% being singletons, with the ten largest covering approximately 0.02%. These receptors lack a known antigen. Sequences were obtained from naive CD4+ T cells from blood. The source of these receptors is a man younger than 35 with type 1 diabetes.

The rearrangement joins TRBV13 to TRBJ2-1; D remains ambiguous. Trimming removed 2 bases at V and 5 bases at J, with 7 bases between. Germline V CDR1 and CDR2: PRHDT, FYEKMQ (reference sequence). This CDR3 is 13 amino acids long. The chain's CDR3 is CASSLRQNNEQFF. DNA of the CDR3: TGTGCCAGCAGCTTAAGGCAGAACAATGAGCAGTTCTTC. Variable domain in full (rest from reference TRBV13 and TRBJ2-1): AAGVIQSPRHLIKEKRETATLKCYPIPRHDTVYWYQQGPGQDPQFLISFYEKMQSDKGSIPDRFSAQQFSDYHSELNMSSLELGDSALYFCASSLRQNNEQFFGPGTRLTVL.

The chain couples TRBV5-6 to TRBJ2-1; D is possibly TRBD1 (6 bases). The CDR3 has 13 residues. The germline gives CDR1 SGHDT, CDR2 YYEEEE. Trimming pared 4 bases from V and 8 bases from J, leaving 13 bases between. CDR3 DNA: TGTGCCAGCAGCAGATTACAGGGCGATGAGCAGTTCTTC. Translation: CASSRLQGDEQFF.

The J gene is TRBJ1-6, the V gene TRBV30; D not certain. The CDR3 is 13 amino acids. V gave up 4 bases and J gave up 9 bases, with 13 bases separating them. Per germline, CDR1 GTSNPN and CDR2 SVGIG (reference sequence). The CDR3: CAWMSPVFSPLHF. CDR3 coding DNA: TGTGCCTGGATGAGTCCTGTTTTTTCACCCCTCCACTTT.

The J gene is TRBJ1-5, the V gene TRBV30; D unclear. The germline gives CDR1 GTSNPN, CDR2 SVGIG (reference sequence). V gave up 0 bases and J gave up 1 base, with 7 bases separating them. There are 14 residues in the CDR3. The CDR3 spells CAWSVGLSNQPQHF. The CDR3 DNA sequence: TGTGCCTGGAGTGTCGGACTGAGCAATCAGCCCCAGCATTTT.

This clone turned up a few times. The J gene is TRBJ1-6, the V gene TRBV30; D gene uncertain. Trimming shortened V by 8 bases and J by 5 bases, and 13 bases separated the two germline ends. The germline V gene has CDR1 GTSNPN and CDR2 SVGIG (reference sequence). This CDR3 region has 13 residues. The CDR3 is CAGGNLDNSPLHF. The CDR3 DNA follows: TGTGCCGGAGGGAATTTGGATAATTCACCCCTCCACTTT.

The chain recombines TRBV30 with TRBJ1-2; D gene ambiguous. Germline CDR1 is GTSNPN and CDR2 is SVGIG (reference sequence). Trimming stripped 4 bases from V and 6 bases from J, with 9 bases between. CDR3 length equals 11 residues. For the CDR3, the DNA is TGTGCCTGGACACACGGAGATGGCTACACCTTC. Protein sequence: CAWTHGDGYTF.

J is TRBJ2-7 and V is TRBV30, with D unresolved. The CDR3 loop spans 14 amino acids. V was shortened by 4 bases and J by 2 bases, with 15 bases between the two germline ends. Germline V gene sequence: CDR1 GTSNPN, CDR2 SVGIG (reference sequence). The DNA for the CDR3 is TGTGCCTGGACGGAAGGTAGTGTGGCCTACGAGCAGTACTTC. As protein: CAWTEGSVAYEQYF.

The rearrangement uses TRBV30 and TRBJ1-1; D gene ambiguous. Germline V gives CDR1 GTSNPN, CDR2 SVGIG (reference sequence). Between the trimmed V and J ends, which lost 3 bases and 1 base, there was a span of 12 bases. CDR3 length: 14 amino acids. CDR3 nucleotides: TGTGCCTGGAGCCCCGGCTCTGGGAACACTGAAGCTTTCTTT. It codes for CAWSPGSGNTEAFF.

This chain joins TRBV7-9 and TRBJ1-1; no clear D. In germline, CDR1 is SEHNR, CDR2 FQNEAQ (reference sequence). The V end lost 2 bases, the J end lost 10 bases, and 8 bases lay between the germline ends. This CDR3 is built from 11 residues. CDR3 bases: TGTGCCAGCAGCTTACAGGTCGGAGCTTTCTTT. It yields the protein CASSLQVGAFF. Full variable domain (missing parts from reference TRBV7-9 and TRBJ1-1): DTGVSQNPRHKITKRGQNVTFRCDPISEHNRLYWYRQTLGQGPEFLTYFQNEAQLEKSRLLSDRFSAERPKGSFSTLEIQRTEQGDSAMYLCASSLQVGAFFGQGTRLTVV.

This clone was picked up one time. CDR3 loop: CASSFDLQNSGNTIYF. In DNA form, the CDR3 reads TGTGCCAGCAGCTTTGACCTACAGAACTCTGGAAACACCATATATTTT. This chain connects TRBV5-4 to TRBJ1-3, with D unresolved. Trimming pared 2 bases from V and 0 bases from J, leaving 12 bases between. The CDR3 is 16 amino acids. Germline V gene data show CDR1 as SGHNT and CDR2 as YYREEE (reference sequence).

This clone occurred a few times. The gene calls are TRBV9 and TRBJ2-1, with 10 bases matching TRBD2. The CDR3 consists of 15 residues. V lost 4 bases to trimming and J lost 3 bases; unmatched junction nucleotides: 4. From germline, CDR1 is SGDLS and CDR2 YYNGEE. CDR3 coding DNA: TGTGCCAGCAGCCCAGCTAGCGGGGGCTACAATGAGCAGTTCTTC. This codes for CASSPASGGYNEQFF.

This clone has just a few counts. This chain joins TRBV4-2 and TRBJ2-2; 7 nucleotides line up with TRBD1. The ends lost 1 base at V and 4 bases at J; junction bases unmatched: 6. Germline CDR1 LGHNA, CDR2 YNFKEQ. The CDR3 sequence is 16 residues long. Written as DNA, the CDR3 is TGTGCCAGCAGCCAAGCGACAGGGCCGAGCACCGGGGAGCTGTTTTTT. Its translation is CASSQATGPSTGELFF.

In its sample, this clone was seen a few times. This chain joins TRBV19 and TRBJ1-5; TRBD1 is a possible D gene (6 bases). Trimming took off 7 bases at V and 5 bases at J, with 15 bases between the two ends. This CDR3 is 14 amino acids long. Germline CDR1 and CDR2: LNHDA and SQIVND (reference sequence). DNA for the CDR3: TGTGCCAGTAAAGTTACCAAGGGGGATCAGCCCCAGCATTTT. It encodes CASKVTKGDQPQHF.

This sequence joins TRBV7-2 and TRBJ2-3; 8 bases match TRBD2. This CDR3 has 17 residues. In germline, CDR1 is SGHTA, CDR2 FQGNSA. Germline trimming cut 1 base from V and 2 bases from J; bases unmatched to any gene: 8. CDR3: CASSLGPARGDTDTQYF. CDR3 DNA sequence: TGTGCCAGCAGCTTAGGACCAGCGCGGGGGGACACAGATACGCAGTATTTT.

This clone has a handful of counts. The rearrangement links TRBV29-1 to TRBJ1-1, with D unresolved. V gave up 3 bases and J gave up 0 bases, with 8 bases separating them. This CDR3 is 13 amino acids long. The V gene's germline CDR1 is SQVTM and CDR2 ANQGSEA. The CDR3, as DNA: TGCAGCGTTGACACCATCATGAACACTGAAGCTTTCTTT. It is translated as CSVDTIMNTEAFF. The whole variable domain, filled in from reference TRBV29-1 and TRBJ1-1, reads SAVISQKPSRDICQRGTSLTIQCQVDSQVTMMFWYRQQPGQSLTLIATANQGSEATYESGFVIDKFPISRPNLTFSTLTVSNMSPEDSSIYLCSVDTIMNTEAFFGQGTRLTVV.

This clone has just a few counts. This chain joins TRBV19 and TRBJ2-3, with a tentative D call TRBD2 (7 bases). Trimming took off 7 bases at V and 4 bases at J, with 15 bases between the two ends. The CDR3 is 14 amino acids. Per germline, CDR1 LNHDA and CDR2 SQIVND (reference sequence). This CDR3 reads CASMGAGASDTQYF. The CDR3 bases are TGTGCCAGTATGGGTGCGGGGGCCTCAGATACGCAGTATTTT.

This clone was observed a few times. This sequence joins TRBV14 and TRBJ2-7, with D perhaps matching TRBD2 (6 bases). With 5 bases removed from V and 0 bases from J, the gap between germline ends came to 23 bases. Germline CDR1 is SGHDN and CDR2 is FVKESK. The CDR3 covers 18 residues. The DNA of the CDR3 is TGTGCCAGCAGCTTATCTCCCCCTCGGGGGAAAAGCTCCTACGAGCAGTACTTC. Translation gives CASSLSPPRGKSSYEQYF. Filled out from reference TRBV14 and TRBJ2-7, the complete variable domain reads EAGVTQFPSHSVIEKGQTVTLRCDPISGHDNLYWYRRVMGKEIKFLLHFVKESKQDESGMPNNRFLAERTGGTYSTLKVQPAELEDSGVYFCASSLSPPRGKSSYEQYFGPGTRLTVT.

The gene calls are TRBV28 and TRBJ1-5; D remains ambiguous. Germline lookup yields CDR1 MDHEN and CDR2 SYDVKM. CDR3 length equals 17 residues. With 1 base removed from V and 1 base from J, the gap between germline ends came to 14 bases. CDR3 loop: CASSLFFGGPSNQPQHF. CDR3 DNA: TGTGCCAGCAGTTTATTCTTCGGCGGACCCAGCAATCAGCCCCAGCATTTT.

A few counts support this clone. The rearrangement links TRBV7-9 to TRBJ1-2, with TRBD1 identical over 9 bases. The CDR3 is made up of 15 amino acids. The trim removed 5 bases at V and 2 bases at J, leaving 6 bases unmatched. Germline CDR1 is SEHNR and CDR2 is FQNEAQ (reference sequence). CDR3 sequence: CASSPSGTGNYGYTF. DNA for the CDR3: TGTGCCAGCAGCCCCTCAGGGACAGGGAACTATGGCTACACCTTC.

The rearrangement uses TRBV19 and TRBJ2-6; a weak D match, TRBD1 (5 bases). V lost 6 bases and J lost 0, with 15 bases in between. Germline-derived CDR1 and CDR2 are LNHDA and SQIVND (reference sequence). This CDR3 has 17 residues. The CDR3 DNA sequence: TGTGCCAGTAGAGCCTCGGGTCAGGGCTCTGGGGCCAACGTCCTGACTTTC. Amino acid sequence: CASRASGQGSGANVLTF.

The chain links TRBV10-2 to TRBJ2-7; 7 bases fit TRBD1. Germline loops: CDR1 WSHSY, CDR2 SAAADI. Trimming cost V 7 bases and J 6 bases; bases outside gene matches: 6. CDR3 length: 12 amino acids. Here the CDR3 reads CASTDRVGEQYF. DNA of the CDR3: TGCGCCAGCACCGACAGGGTAGGCGAGCAGTACTTC.

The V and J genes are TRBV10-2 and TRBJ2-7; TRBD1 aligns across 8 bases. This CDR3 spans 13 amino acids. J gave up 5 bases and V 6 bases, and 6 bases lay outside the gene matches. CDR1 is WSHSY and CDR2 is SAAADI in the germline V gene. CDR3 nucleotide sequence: TGCGCCAGCAGAGGACAGGGTTTCAACGAGCAGTACTTC. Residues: CASRGQGFNEQYF.

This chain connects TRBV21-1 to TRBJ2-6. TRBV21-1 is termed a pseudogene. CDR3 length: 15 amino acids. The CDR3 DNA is TGTGCCAGCAGCAAAGGGGTAGTTGGGGCCAACGTCCTGACTTTC. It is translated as CASSKGVVGANVLTF.

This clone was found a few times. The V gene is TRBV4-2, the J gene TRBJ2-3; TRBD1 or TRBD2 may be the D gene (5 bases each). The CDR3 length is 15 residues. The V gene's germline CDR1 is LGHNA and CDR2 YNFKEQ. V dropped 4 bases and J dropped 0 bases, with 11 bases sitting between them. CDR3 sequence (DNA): TGTGCCAGCAGCCCCGGGGCCACTAGCACAGATACGCAGTATTTT. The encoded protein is CASSPGATSTDTQYF.

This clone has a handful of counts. CDR3 amino acids: CASSQEGALDNEQFF. In DNA form, the CDR3 reads TGTGCCAGCAGCCAAGAGGGGGCCTTGGACAATGAGCAGTTCTTC. This rearrangement joins TRBV4-2 to TRBJ2-1; D is perhaps TRBD1 (6 bases). The CDR3 is made up of 15 amino acids. V gave up 0 bases and J gave up 5 bases, with 11 bases separating them. Germline CDR1 LGHNA, CDR2 YNFKEQ.

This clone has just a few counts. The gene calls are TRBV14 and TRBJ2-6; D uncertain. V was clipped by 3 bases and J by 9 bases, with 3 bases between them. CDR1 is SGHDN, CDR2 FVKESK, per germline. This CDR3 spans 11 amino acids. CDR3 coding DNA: TGTGCCAGCAGCCAGTTCAACGTCCTGACTTTC. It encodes CASSQFNVLTF.

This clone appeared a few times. The CDR3: CAISESKYGGYTF. CDR3 DNA: TGTGCCATCAGTGAGTCGAAATACGGTGGCTACACCTTC. The rearrangement links TRBV10-3 to TRBJ1-2; D is undetermined. This CDR3 comprises 13 residues. Germline V CDR1 and CDR2: ENHRY, SYGVKD. The V end was cut by 0 bases, the J end by 7 bases, with 9 bases between.

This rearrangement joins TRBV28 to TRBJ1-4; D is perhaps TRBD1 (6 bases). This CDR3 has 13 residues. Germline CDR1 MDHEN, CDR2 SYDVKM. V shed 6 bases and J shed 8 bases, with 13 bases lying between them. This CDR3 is CASSGTRGEKLFF. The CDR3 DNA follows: TGTGCCAGCAGCGGTACCAGGGGAGAAAAACTGTTTTTT.

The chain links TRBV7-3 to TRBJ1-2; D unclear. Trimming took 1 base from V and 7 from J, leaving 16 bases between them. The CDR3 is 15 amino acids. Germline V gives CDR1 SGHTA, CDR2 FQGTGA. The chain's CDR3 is CASSLNGFEGGGYTF. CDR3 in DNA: TGTGCCAGCAGCTTAAATGGTTTTGAGGGAGGTGGCTACACCTTC.

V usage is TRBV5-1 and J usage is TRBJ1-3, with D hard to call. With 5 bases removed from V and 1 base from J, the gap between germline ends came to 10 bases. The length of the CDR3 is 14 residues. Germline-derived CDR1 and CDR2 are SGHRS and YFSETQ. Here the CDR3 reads CASRPTASGNTIYF. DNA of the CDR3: TGCGCCAGCAGACCAACAGCTTCTGGAAACACCATATATTTT.

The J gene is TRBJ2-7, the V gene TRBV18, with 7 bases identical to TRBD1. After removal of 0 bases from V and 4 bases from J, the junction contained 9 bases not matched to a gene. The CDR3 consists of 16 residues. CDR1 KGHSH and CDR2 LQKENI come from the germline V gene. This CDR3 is CASSPPKGTDNYEQYF. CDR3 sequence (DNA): TGTGCCAGCTCACCACCGAAAGGGACAGATAATTACGAGCAGTACTTC.

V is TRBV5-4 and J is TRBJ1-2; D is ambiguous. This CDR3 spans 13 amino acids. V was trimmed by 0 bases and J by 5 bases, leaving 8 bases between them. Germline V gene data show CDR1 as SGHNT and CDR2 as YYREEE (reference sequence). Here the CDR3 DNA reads TGTGCCAGCAGCTTGGACCCCACATATGGCTACACCTTC. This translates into CASSLDPTYGYTF.